This entry lists 11 T cell receptor beta chains sequenced from one sample in a study of T cell changes during pregnancy in multiple sclerosis. The assay was immunoSEQ multiplex PCR, and TCRdb's table has in-frame clones only and misses some. The sample includes approximately 100,000 clones, 85% to 95% of them seen just once. The specimen was peripheral blood, collected in the first trimester of pregnancy. The source of these receptors is a female donor with multiple sclerosis, enrolled in a pregnancy study.

The chain couples TRBV7-3 to TRBJ2-1, with 15 positions matching TRBD2. J was trimmed by 2 bases and V by 2 bases; bases with no gene match: 4. This CDR3 is 18 amino acids long. Germline V CDR1 and CDR2: SGHTA, FQGTGA. DNA for the CDR3: TGTGCCAGCAGCTTAGGGACTAGCGGGGGGTTACCCTACAATGAGCAGTTCTTC. Protein: CASSLGTSGGLPYNEQFF.

The chain carries TRBV7-3 and TRBJ2-3; TRBD2 matches 7 bases. V dropped 8 bases and J dropped 1; count of bases not matched to a gene: 3. The CDR3 is made up of 13 amino acids. Germline CDR1 and CDR2: SGHTA and FQGTGA. This CDR3 is CASSSGGTDTQYF. The CDR3 nucleotides are TGTGCCAGCTCAAGCGGGGGCACAGATACGCAGTATTTT.

The CDR3 sequence: CASLGRDYRNQPQHF. The CDR3 bases are TGTGCCAGTCTAGGCCGGGATTATCGCAATCAGCCCCAGCATTTT. V and J are TRBV19 and TRBJ1-5; D remains ambiguous. Germline lookup yields CDR1 LNHDA and CDR2 SQIVND (reference sequence). This CDR3 region has 15 residues. V was cut by 8 bases and J by 2 bases, with 16 bases left in between.

The rearrangement joins TRBV11-2 to TRBJ1-4; 9 nucleotides line up with TRBD1. Germline V gives CDR1 SGHAT, CDR2 FQNNGV. The CDR3 extends over 15 amino acids. With 4 bases clipped from V and 12 bases from J, the junction kept 12 bases outside the gene matches. The CDR3 region has the DNA TGTGCCAGCAGCTCAACAACCGGGACAGGGCGGGAACTGTTTTTT. It translates to CASSSTTGTGRELFF.

The chain couples TRBV27 to TRBJ2-5; weak D call: TRBD2 (5 bases). The CDR3 contains 12 residues. The germline gives CDR1 MNHEY, CDR2 SMNVEV (reference sequence). Between the trimmed V and J ends, which lost 2 bases and 4 bases, there was a span of 5 bases. In DNA, the CDR3 is TGTGCCAGCAGTTTAAGCGGAGAGACCCAGTACTTC. Its translation: CASSLSGETQYF.

The rearrangement uses TRBV5-4 and TRBJ2-2, with unresolved D. The V and J ends lost 6 bases and 5 bases respectively, with 11 bases between them. CDR3 length: 13 residues. Germline V gives CDR1 SGHNT, CDR2 YYREEE (reference sequence). In DNA, the CDR3 is TGTGCCAGCATTGAGGTCCGGACCGGGGAGCTGTTTTTT. This codes for CASIEVRTGELFF.

This clone was observed a handful of times. The gene calls are TRBV19 and TRBJ1-1; tentative D call: TRBD1 (6 bases). The CDR3 consists of 12 residues. Per germline, CDR1 LNHDA and CDR2 SQIVND (reference sequence). V was trimmed by 7 bases and J by 5 bases, leaving 11 bases between them. CDR3 DNA sequence: TGTGCCAGTATGGGGGCAGGGACTGAAGCTTTCTTT. Amino acids: CASMGAGTEAFF.

The chain has TRBV10-2 and TRBJ1-1, with a tentative D call TRBD1 (6 bases). Trimming shortened V by 7 bases and J by 0 bases, and 24 bases separated the two germline ends. Germline CDR1 WSHSY, CDR2 SAAADI. The CDR3 contains 18 residues. The CDR3 coding sequence is TGCGCCAGCACCGACCCGCAGGGGCTCCGGGGCATGAACACTGAAGCTTTCTTT. The encoded protein is CASTDPQGLRGMNTEAFF.

This clone has only one observation. The rearrangement joins TRBV5-1 to TRBJ2-5, with 8 bases lining up with TRBD1. The germline gives CDR1 SGHRS, CDR2 YFSETQ. Trimming at V came to 1 base and at J to 4 bases, leaving 3 bases not matched to a gene. The CDR3 is made up of 14 amino acids. CDR3 coding DNA: TGCGCCAGCAGCTTGACAGGGGGAGGAGAGACCCAGTACTTC. Translated, it gives CASSLTGGGETQYF.

The CDR3 DNA sequence: TGTGCCAGCAGCTTAGGGGGACAGTTAACTTTCTTT. It yields the protein CASSLGGQLTFF. V and J are TRBV13 and TRBJ1-1, with TRBD1 identical over 7 bases. There are 12 residues in the CDR3. CDR1 PRHDT and CDR2 FYEKMQ come from the germline V gene (reference sequence). V lost 0 bases and J lost 12; bases outside the gene matches: 4. Drawing the rest from reference TRBV13 and TRBJ1-1, the complete variable domain is AAGVIQSPRHLIKEKRETATLKCYPIPRHDTVYWYQQGPGQDPQFLISFYEKMQSDKGSIPDRFSAQQFSDYHSELNMSSLELGDSALYFCASSLGGQLTFFGQGTRLTVV.

In its sample, this clone was seen a few times. The gene calls are TRBV7-6 and TRBJ1-6; D is unclear. The CDR3 is 17 amino acids. Germline CDR1 and CDR2: SGHVS and FNYEAQ. V lost 4 bases to trimming and J lost 14 bases, with 27 bases between them. CDR3 loop: CASSSSPRGKVGVALHF. In DNA, the CDR3 is TGTGCCAGCAGCTCTAGCCCCCGAGGGAAGGTCGGCGTAGCCCTCCACTTT.